This TCR beta chain is from a study of CD8+ T cells in alopecia areata. Whole-study results and caveats: More clonal than normal scalp was lesional scalp, particularly alopecia totalis/universalis.

From germline, CDR1 is MDHEN and CDR2 SYDVKM. With 4 bases clipped from V and 4 bases from J, the junction kept 8 bases outside the gene matches. CDR3 length equals 16 residues. This clone was seen only a few times. Its antigen is unidentified. Sequencing relied on a cDNA template that was reverse transcribed from extracted RNA. TCRdb's table, derived via immunoSEQ multiplex PCR, lists solely in-frame clones and lacks some. The sample has about 110,000 clones, approximately 61% seen once. The source of this sequence is a human donor with alopecia areata. Sequences were obtained from NKG2D-low CD8+ T cells sorted from blood. The rearrangement joins TRBV28 to TRBJ2-3, with TRBD2 identical over 10 bases. CDR3 DNA: TGTGCCAGCAGTTGGGAAGCGGGAGGGAGCGCAGATACGCAGTATTTT. The encoded protein is CASSWEAGGSADTQYF.